The clone carrying this T cell receptor (beta chain) was seen only once. Assay: immunoSEQ multiplex PCR; the TCRdb copy retains only in-frame clones and omits some. The table shows roughly 100,000 clones, with about 87% occurring only once. Germline CDR1 is SGHAT and CDR2 is FQDESV (reference sequence). V was trimmed by 5 bases and J by 3 bases, leaving 8 bases between them. The CDR3 length is 12 residues. These data come from a study of OX40 agonist ivuxolimab in advanced cancers. The origin of this receptor is an adult with an advanced solid tumor such as melanoma, head and neck, liver or kidney cancer. This chain uses TRBV11-1 with TRBJ2-7; unclear D gene. Source: CD4+ or CD8+ T cells sorted from blood, taken in a trial of the OX40 agonist ivuxolimab. CDR3 DNA sequence: TGTGCCAGCAGCCTGACGATCTACGAGCAGTACTTC. Amino acids: CASSLTIYEQYF.